This passage covers 10 T cell receptor beta chains from one sample sequenced in a study of blood T cells in healthy people across ages. It was with a sample-barcoded 5' primer and a J-beta primer mix that a second PCR of about 6 to 12 cycles was run. TCRdb recomputed calls from the 5' RACE reads with MiXCR, one row per CDR3 protein. The data show some 900,000 distinct CDR3 sequences, with roughly 26% seen just once and roughly 17% held by the top ten. The sequenced sample consisted of blood. All receptors derive from a woman at least 80 years old in good health.

This clonotype has more than one count but fewer than ten. The chain carries TRBV20-1 and TRBJ2-3; the match to TRBD2 covers 9 bases. The CDR3 runs to 15 residues. V gave up 0 bases and J gave up 3 bases; unmatched junction bases: 4. Germline lookup yields CDR1 DFQATT and CDR2 SNEGSKA (reference sequence). CDR3 amino acids: CSARDSGGRTDTQYF. CDR3 bases: TGCAGTGCTAGAGATAGCGGGGGCCGGACAGATACGCAGTATTTT.

This clonotype was seen more than once but under ten times. J is TRBJ1-2 and V is TRBV4-3, with TRBD1 as a possible D gene (5 bases). Germline V gene lookup returns CDR1 LGHNA and CDR2 YSLEER. This CDR3 is built from 18 residues. Between the trimmed V and J ends, which lost 0 bases and 4 bases, there was a span of 21 bases. The CDR3: CASSQDFGRAIQGYGYTF. The CDR3 nucleotides read TGCGCCAGCAGCCAAGATTTCGGCAGGGCTATTCAGGGCTATGGCTACACCTTC.

This clonotype was counted a few times. CDR3 amino acids: CSASKLAGGHQGQYF. The CDR3 DNA reads as TGCAGTGCTAGTAAACTAGCGGGGGGCCATCAAGGGCAGTACTTC. This rearrangement joins TRBV20-1 to TRBJ2-5, with 12 bases matching TRBD2. The CDR3 sequence is 15 residues long. V lost 3 bases and J lost 11; bases outside the gene matches: 13. Germline lookup yields CDR1 DFQATT and CDR2 SNEGSKA (reference sequence).

The sample holds one count of this clonotype. This chain joins TRBV14 and TRBJ1-1, with D uncertain. Per the germline V gene, CDR1 is SGHDN and CDR2 is FVKESK. CDR3 length: 14 residues. The V end lost 3 bases, the J end lost 11 bases, and 19 bases lay between the germline ends. The CDR3 loop reads CASSHTRAGGRAFF. CDR3 sequence (DNA): TGTGCCAGCAGCCACACCCGGGCCGGTGGCCGTGCTTTCTTT.

There are a few counts of this clonotype. This chain connects TRBV6-1 to TRBJ1-5; no firm D call. Germline V gene sequence: CDR1 MNHNS, CDR2 SASEGT. The CDR3 covers 12 residues. The V end was cut by 2 bases, the J end by 7 bases, with 6 bases between. CDR3 nucleotide sequence: TGTGCCAGCAGTGAACTTGAGCAGCCCCAGCATTTT. Its translation: CASSELEQPQHF.

The chain carries TRBV20-1 and TRBJ1-4, with a possible D match to TRBD1 (5 bases). The CDR3 runs 13 residues. V was shortened by 3 bases and J by 5 bases, with 10 bases between the two germline ends. Germline-derived CDR1 and CDR2 are DFQATT and SNEGSKA (reference sequence). The CDR3 DNA follows: TGCAGTGCTAGGACAGACCTAAATGAAAAACTGTTTTTT. Its protein is CSARTDLNEKLFF.

This chain uses TRBV3-1 with TRBJ2-1, with TRBD2 matching 9 bases. Germline V CDR1 and CDR2: LGHDT, YNNKEL (reference sequence). The trim removed 2 bases at V and 8 bases at J, leaving 7 bases unmatched. The CDR3 is 15 amino acids. The CDR3 DNA reads as TGTGCCAGCAGCCAACAAAGCGGGGGGTGCGATGAGCAGTTCTTC. Translated: CASSQQSGGCDEQFF.

At least ten counts were recorded for this clonotype. The chain combines TRBV29-1 with TRBJ1-5, with 8 bases aligning to TRBD1. After removal of 7 bases from V and 2 bases from J, the junction contained 7 bases not matched to a gene. The germline V gene has CDR1 SQVTM and CDR2 ANQGSEA. The CDR3 consists of 14 residues. In DNA, the CDR3 is TGCAGCGCCGGACAGGGAAAGGGCAATCAGCCCCAGCATTTT. It is translated as CSAGQGKGNQPQHF.

This clonotype was observed many times. The rearrangement joins TRBV7-2 to TRBJ2-4, with a possible D match to TRBD1 (6 bases). Germline V gene data show CDR1 as SGHTA and CDR2 as FQGNSA. The V gene lost 5 bases and the J gene lost 7 bases, with 12 bases spanning the gap. The CDR3 covers 13 residues. CDR3 protein: CASSQGFPNIQYF. In nucleotides, the CDR3 is TGTGCCAGCAGCCAGGGGTTTCCGAACATTCAGTACTTC.

This clonotype was detected only a few times. The chain uses TRBV4-3 and TRBJ2-2; D could derive from TRBD1 or TRBD2 (6 bases each). The CDR3 runs 14 residues. Germline lookup yields CDR1 LGHNA and CDR2 YSLEER. The V end was cut by 4 bases, the J end by 6 bases, with 12 bases between. The CDR3 reads CASSLEGVSGELFF. CDR3 coding DNA: TGCGCCAGCAGCCTGGAGGGGGTGTCCGGGGAGCTGTTTTTT.